This is a list of T cell receptor beta chains from one sample in a study of blood T cell repertoires in COVID-19. Clones were sequenced by immunoSEQ multiplex PCR, and TCRdb holds only the in-frame ones, with some missing. The sample lists roughly 35,000 clones, approximately 78% occurring once. The material sequenced was peripheral blood. Receptor source: a woman aged 55-70 years with acute or convalescent COVID-19. Both conserved end residues are part of each CDR3. The order of the fields is D gene, V gene, CDR3 length, J gene, clone size, CDR3 protein, CDR3 DNA. A D gene is named only where the DNA matches it firmly. Size is omitted from some rows. Given values are once, few, many or a class for expanded clones.

D gene: NA; V gene: TRBV28; CDR3 length: 17; J gene: TRBJ2-4; clone size: NA; CDR3 protein: CASSLAGWNLAKNIQYF; CDR3 DNA: TGTGCCAGCTCGTTAGCCGGGTGGAATCTAGCCAAAAACATTCAGTACTTC
D gene: NA; V gene: TRBV28; CDR3 length: 12; J gene: TRBJ1-5; clone size: NA; CDR3 protein: CASSLFSELQHF; CDR3 DNA: TGTGCCAGCAGTTTATTTAGCGAACTCCAGCATTTT
D gene: TRBD2; V gene: TRBV4-1; CDR3 length: 20; J gene: TRBJ2-1; clone size: NA; CDR3 protein: CASSQDFSASGGELDNEQFF; CDR3 DNA: TGCGCCAGCAGCCAAGATTTCAGTGCTAGCGGGGGGGAACTGGACAATGAGCAGTTCTTC
D gene: NA; V gene: TRBV12-3/TRBV12-4; CDR3 length: 12; J gene: TRBJ2-7; clone size: NA; CDR3 protein: CASSLLSYEQYF; CDR3 DNA: TGTGCCAGCAGTTTACTCTCCTACGAGCAGTACTTC
D gene: TRBD1; V gene: TRBV28; CDR3 length: 16; J gene: TRBJ1-1; clone size: NA; CDR3 protein: CASSLLPTGADTEAFF; CDR3 DNA: TGTGCCAGCAGTTTGTTACCGACAGGGGCGGACACTGAAGCTTTCTTT
D gene: TRBD1; V gene: TRBV2; CDR3 length: 16; J gene: TRBJ2-7; clone size: NA; CDR3 protein: CASSGFGTGGLYEQYF; CDR3 DNA: TGTGCCAGCAGTGGTTTCGGGACAGGGGGACTCTACGAGCAGTACTTC
D gene: TRBD2; V gene: TRBV10-3; CDR3 length: 16; J gene: TRBJ2-1; clone size: NA; CDR3 protein: CAISGDGGKGLGEQFF; CDR3 DNA: TGTGCCATCAGTGGGGACGGGGGGAAAGGGTTGGGTGAGCAGTTCTTC
D gene: TRBD2; V gene: TRBV7-3; CDR3 length: 16; J gene: TRBJ2-1; clone size: NA; CDR3 protein: CASSQTAAGTNNEQFF; CDR3 DNA: TGTGCCAGCAGCCAAACAGCAGCGGGGACGAATAATGAGCAGTTCTTC
D gene: TRBD2; V gene: TRBV6-4; CDR3 length: 16; J gene: TRBJ2-3; clone size: few; CDR3 protein: CASSDSTSGGTDTQYF; CDR3 DNA: TGTGCCAGCAGTGACTCGACTAGCGGGGGAACAGATACGCAGTATTTT
D gene: TRBD2; V gene: TRBV2; CDR3 length: 16; J gene: TRBJ2-7; clone size: once; CDR3 protein: CASSDGRLAGDYEQYF; CDR3 DNA: TGTGCCAGCAGTGACGGACGGCTAGCGGGAGACTACGAGCAGTACTTC
D gene: NA; V gene: TRBV2; CDR3 length: 16; J gene: TRBJ2-1; clone size: NA; CDR3 protein: CASSEDGGGARNEQFF; CDR3 DNA: TGTGCCAGCAGTGAAGATGGAGGGGGCGCGAGGAATGAGCAGTTCTTC
D gene: NA; V gene: TRBV19; CDR3 length: 13; J gene: TRBJ1-6; clone size: NA; CDR3 protein: CASSLTENSPLHF; CDR3 DNA: TGTGCCAGTAGTTTGACTGAAAATTCACCCCTCCACTTT
D gene: NA; V gene: TRBV10-3; CDR3 length: 17; J gene: TRBJ1-6; clone size: NA; CDR3 protein: CAISVDRQSSYNSPLHF; CDR3 DNA: TGTGCCATCAGTGTTGACAGGCAGAGCTCCTATAATTCACCCCTCCACTTT
D gene: TRBD1; V gene: TRBV19; CDR3 length: 16; J gene: TRBJ2-4; clone size: NA; CDR3 protein: CASSTYKTITGDIQYF; CDR3 DNA: TGTGCCAGTAGTACATATAAGACTATAACAGGGGACATTCAGTACTTC
D gene: TRBD1; V gene: TRBV10-3; CDR3 length: 16; J gene: TRBJ2-2; clone size: NA; CDR3 protein: CATFQDRAGISGELFF; CDR3 DNA: TGTGCCACCTTCCAGGACAGGGCGGGTATCTCCGGGGAGCTGTTTTTT
D gene: NA; V gene: TRBV5-1; CDR3 length: 15; J gene: TRBJ1-1; clone size: NA; CDR3 protein: CASSSTGGRNTEAFF; CDR3 DNA: TGCGCCAGCAGCTCGACAGGAGGCCGGAACACTGAAGCTTTCTTT
D gene: NA; V gene: TRBV7-2; CDR3 length: 17; J gene: TRBJ2-1; clone size: NA; CDR3 protein: CASSSGWAYLSYNEQFF; CDR3 DNA: TGTGCCAGCAGCTCGGGGTGGGCCTACCTCTCCTACAATGAGCAGTTCTTC
D gene: NA; V gene: TRBV7-3; CDR3 length: 14; J gene: TRBJ2-7; clone size: NA; CDR3 protein: CASSLTGRGSEQYF; CDR3 DNA: TGTGCCAGCAGCTTAACTGGCCGGGGGTCCGAGCAGTACTTC
D gene: NA; V gene: TRBV9; CDR3 length: 16; J gene: TRBJ2-1; clone size: NA; CDR3 protein: CASSERPRSPYNEQFF; CDR3 DNA: TGTGCCAGCAGCGAGCGACCGCGATCCCCTTACAATGAGCAGTTCTTC
D gene: NA; V gene: TRBV5-1; CDR3 length: 13; J gene: TRBJ1-3; clone size: NA; CDR3 protein: CASTTGQGNTIYF; CDR3 DNA: TGCGCCAGCACTACGGGGCAGGGGAACACCATATATTTT
D gene: TRBD1; V gene: TRBV6-4; CDR3 length: 15; J gene: TRBJ2-1; clone size: once; CDR3 protein: CASSDSRQGTVRQFF; CDR3 DNA: TGTGCCAGCAGTGACTCGCGACAGGGGACGGTTAGGCAGTTCTTC
D gene: NA; V gene: TRBV30; CDR3 length: 15; J gene: TRBJ2-3; clone size: NA; CDR3 protein: CAWSVGDSYTDTQYF; CDR3 DNA: TGTGCCTGGAGTGTGGGGGACTCTTACACAGATACGCAGTATTTT
D gene: TRBD1; V gene: TRBV4-1; CDR3 length: 15; J gene: TRBJ1-2; clone size: NA; CDR3 protein: CASSQPDRAGGGYTF; CDR3 DNA: TGCGCCAGCAGCCAACCCGACAGGGCGGGGGGTGGCTACACCTTC
D gene: TRBD1; V gene: TRBV2; CDR3 length: 15; J gene: TRBJ2-1; clone size: once; CDR3 protein: CASRTGTAVYNEQFF; CDR3 DNA: TGTGCCAGCAGAACCGGGACAGCAGTCTACAATGAGCAGTTCTTC
D gene: NA; V gene: TRBV30; CDR3 length: 15; J gene: TRBJ2-3; clone size: once; CDR3 protein: CAWSVGGGMLDTQYF; CDR3 DNA: TGTGCCTGGAGTGTGGGAGGGGGAATGTTGGATACGCAGTATTTT
D gene: TRBD2; V gene: TRBV5-1; CDR3 length: 15; J gene: TRBJ2-3; clone size: NA; CDR3 protein: CASSLDLSGGDTQYF; CDR3 DNA: TGCGCCAGCAGCTTGGATCTTTCGGGGGGAGATACGCAGTATTTT
D gene: NA; V gene: TRBV5-6; CDR3 length: 13; J gene: TRBJ2-5; clone size: NA; CDR3 protein: CASSLWVSETQYF; CDR3 DNA: TGTGCCAGCAGCTTGTGGGTTAGCGAGACCCAGTACTTC